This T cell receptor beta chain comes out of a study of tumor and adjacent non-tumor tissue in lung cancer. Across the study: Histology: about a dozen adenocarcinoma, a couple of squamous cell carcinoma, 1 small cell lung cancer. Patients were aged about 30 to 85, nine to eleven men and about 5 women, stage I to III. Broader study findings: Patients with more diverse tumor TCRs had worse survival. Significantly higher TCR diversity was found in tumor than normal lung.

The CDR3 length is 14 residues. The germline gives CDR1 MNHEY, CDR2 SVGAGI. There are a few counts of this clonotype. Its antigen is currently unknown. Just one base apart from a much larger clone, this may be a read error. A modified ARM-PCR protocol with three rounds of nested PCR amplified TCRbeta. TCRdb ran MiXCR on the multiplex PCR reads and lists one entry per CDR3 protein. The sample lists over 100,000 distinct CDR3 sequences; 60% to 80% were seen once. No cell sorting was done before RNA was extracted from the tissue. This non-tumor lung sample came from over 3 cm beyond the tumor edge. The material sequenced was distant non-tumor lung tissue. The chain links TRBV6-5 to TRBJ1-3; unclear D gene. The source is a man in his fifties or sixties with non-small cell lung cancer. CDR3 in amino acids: CASSYLGSGNTKYF. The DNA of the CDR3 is TGTGCCAGCAGTTACTTGGGGTCTGGAAACACCAAATATTTT.